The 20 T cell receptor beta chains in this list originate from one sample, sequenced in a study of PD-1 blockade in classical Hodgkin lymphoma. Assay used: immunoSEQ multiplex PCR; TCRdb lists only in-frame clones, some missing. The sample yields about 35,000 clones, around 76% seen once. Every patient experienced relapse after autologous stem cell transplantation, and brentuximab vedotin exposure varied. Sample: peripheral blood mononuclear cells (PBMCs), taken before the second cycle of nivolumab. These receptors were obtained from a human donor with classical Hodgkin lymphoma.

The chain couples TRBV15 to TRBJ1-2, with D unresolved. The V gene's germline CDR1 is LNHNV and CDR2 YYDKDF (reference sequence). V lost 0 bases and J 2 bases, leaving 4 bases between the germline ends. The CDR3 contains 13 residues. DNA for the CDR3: TGTGCCACCAGCAGAGACAGGAACTATGGCTACACCTTC. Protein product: CATSRDRNYGYTF.

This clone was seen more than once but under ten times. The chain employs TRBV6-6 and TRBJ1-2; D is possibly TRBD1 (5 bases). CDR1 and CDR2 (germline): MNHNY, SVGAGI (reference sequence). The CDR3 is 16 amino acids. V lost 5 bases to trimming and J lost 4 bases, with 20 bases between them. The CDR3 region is CASSGSLGVRPYGYTF. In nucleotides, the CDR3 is TGTGCCAGCAGTGGCTCCCTGGGGGTCCGCCCCTATGGCTACACCTTC.

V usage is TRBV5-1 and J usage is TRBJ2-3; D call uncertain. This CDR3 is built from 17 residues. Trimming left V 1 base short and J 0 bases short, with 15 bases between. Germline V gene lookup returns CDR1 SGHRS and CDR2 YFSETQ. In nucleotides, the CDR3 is TGCGCCAGCAGCTTGCCCCAAGCTGGTCCCAGCACAGATACGCAGTATTTT. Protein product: CASSLPQAGPSTDTQYF.

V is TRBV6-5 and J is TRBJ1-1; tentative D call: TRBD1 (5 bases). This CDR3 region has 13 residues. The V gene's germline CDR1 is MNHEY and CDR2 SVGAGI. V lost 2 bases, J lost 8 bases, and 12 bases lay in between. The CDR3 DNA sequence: TGTGCCAGCAGTTACCCGCAGGGAAGGGAAGCTTTCTTT. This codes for CASSYPQGREAFF.

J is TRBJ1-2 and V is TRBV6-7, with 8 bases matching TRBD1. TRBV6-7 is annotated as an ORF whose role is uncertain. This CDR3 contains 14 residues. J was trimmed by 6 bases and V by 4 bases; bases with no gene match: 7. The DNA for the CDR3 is TGTGCCAGCAGTTGTGGACAGGGCGGCGATGGCTACACCTTC. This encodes CASSCGQGGDGYTF.

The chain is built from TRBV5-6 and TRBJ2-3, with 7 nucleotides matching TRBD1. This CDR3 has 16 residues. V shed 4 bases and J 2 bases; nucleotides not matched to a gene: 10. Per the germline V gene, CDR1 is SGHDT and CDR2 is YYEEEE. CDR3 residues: CASSLRDSGATDTQYF. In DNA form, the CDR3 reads TGTGCCAGCAGCCTACGGGACAGTGGGGCCACAGATACGCAGTATTTT.

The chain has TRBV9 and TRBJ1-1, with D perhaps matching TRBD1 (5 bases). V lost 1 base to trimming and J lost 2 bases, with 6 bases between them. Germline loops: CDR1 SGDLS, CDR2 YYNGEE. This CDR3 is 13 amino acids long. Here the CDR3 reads CASSVQGNTEAFF. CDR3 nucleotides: TGTGCCAGCAGCGTACAGGGAAACACTGAAGCTTTCTTT.

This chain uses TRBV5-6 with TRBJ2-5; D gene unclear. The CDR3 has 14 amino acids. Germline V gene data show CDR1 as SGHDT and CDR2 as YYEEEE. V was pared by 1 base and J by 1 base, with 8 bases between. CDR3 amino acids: CASSLFQVQETQYF. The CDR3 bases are TGTGCCAGCAGCTTGTTTCAGGTCCAAGAGACCCAGTACTTC.

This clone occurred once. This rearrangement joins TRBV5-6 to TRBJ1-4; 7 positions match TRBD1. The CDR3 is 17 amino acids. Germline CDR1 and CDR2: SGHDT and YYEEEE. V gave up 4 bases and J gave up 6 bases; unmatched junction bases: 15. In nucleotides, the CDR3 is TGTGCCAGCAGCCCTGGGAGGGGGCTGGGTGAAGATGAAAAACTGTTTTTT. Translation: CASSPGRGLGEDEKLFF.

CDR3 nucleotide sequence: TGCGCCAGCAGTCAATCCCTAGGGGATGGTACAACAACTAATGAAAAACTGTTTTTT. Translating it yields CASSQSLGDGTTTNEKLFF. The chain joins TRBV23-1 to TRBJ1-4; tentative D call: TRBD1 (5 bases). TRBV23-1 is an open reading frame, and its role is uncertain. V was pared by 0 bases and J by 0 bases, with 17 bases between. The CDR3 consists of 19 residues.

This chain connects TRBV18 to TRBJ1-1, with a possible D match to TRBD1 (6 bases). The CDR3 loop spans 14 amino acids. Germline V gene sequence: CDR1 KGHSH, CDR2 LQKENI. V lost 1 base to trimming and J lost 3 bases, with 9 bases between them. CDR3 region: CASSPRGRDTEAFF. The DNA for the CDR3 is TGTGCCAGCTCACCACGGGGGCGGGACACTGAAGCTTTCTTT.

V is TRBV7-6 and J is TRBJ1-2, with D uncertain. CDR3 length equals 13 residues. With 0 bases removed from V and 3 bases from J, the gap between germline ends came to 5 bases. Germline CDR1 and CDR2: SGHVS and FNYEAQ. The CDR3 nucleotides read TGTGCCAGCAGCTTAGCCGGCGACTATGGCTACACCTTC. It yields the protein CASSLAGDYGYTF. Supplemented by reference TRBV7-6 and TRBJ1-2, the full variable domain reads GAGVSQSPRYKVTKRGQDVALRCDPISGHVSLYWYRQALGQGPEFLTYFNYEAQQDKSGLPNDRFSAERPEGSISTLTIQRTEQRDSAMYRCASSLAGDYGYTFGSGTRLTVV.

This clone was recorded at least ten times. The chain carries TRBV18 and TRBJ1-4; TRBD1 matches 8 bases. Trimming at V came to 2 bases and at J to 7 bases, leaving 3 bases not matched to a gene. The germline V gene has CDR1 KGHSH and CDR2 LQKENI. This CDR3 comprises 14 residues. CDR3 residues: CASSPVTGGEKLFF. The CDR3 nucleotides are TGTGCCAGCTCACCAGTTACAGGGGGTGAAAAACTGTTTTTT.

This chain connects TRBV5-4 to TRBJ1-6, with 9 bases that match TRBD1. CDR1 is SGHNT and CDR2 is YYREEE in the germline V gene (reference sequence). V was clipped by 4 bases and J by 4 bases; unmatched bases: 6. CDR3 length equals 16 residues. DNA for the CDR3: TGTGCCAGCAGCCACACAGGGGGCGAGTATAATTCACCCCTCCACTTT. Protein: CASSHTGGEYNSPLHF.

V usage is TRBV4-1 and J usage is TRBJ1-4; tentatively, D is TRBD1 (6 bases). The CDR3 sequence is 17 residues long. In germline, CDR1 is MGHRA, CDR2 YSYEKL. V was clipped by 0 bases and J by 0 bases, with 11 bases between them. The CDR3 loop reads CASSQEGGTSTNEKLFF. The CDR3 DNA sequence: TGCGCCAGCAGCCAAGAAGGGGGGACGTCAACTAATGAAAAACTGTTTTTT.

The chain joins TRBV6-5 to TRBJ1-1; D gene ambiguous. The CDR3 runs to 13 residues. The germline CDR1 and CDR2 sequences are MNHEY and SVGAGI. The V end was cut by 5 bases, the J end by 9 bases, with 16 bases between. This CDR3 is CASSPDRFPKAFF. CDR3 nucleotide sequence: TGTGCCAGCAGTCCGGACCGTTTCCCTAAAGCTTTCTTT.

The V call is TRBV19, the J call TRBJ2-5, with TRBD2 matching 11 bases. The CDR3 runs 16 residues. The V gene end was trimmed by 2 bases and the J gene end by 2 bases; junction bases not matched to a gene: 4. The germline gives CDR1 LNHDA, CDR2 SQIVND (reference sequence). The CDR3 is CASSILGTSGQETQYF. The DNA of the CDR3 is TGTGCCAGTAGTATACTTGGGACTAGCGGACAAGAGACCCAGTACTTC.

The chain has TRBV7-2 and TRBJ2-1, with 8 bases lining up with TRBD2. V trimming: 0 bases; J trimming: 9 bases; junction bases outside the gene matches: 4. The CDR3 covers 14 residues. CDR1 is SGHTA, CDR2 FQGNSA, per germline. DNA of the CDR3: TGTGCCAGCAGCTTAGCGGGACTAGAAAGTGAGCAGTTCTTC. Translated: CASSLAGLESEQFF.

Here the CDR3 DNA reads TGTGCCAGCAGCTCATCAGATCAGCCCCAGCATTTT. It specifies CASSSSDQPQHF. The chain combines TRBV7-2 with TRBJ1-5, with D unclear. Germline CDR1 SGHTA, CDR2 FQGNSA. Trimming stripped 4 bases from V and 5 bases from J, with 6 bases between. The CDR3 has 12 residues. Looking up the rest from reference TRBV7-2 and TRBJ1-5 gives the full variable domain: GAGVSQSPSNKVTEKGKDVELRCDPISGHTALYWYRQSLGQGLEFLIYFQGNSAPDKSGLPSDRFSAERTGGSVSTLTIQRTQQEDSAVYLCASSSSDQPQHFGDGTRLSIL.

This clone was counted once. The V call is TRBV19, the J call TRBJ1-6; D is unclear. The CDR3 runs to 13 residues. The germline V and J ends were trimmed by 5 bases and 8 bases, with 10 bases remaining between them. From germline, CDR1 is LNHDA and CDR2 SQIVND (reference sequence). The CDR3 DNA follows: TGTGCCAGTAGTCAGGCCCAGGATTCACCCCTCCACTTT. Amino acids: CASSQAQDSPLHF.